One and the same sample provided the 20 T cell receptor beta chains below, sequenced in a study of blood T cell repertoires in COVID-19. Data came from immunoSEQ multiplex PCR; TCRdb stores just in-frame clones and leaves some out. The sample lists under 250,000 clones, around 86% occurring once. Sequenced material: peripheral blood. The receptors come from a man aged 50 or older with COVID-19, enrolled during active disease.

The chain recombines TRBV4-3 with TRBJ1-4; 7 bases line up with TRBD1. V lost 4 bases to trimming and J lost 4 bases; unmatched junction nucleotides: 3. CDR1 is LGHNA and CDR2 is YSLEER in the germline V gene. The CDR3 has 14 residues. CDR3 nucleotides: TGCGCCAGCAGCCTGGGACAGAATAATGAAAAACTGTTTTTT. Its protein is CASSLGQNNEKLFF.

This sequence joins TRBV6-6 and TRBJ2-5, with 9 bases that match TRBD2. Germline assignment: CDR1 MNHNY and CDR2 SVGAGI (reference sequence). The CDR3 spans 15 residues. Trimming took 6 bases from V and 2 from J; bases not matched to a gene: 7. CDR3 coding DNA: TGTGCCAGCAGCCGACTAGCGGTGGGGCAAGAGACCCAGTACTTC. Translation gives CASSRLAVGQETQYF.

The V gene is TRBV19, the J gene TRBJ2-7; 7 bases are shared with TRBD2. Germline V lookup: CDR1 LNHDA, CDR2 SQIVND (reference sequence). The CDR3 is 14 residues long. V was pared by 8 bases and J by 7 bases, with 14 bases of the junction left unmatched. CDR3: CASSTSLITKEQYF. In DNA form, the CDR3 reads TGTGCCAGTTCGACTAGCCTCATCACTAAGGAGCAGTACTTC.

The chain employs TRBV5-1 and TRBJ2-1, with 8 nucleotides matching TRBD2. Trimming at V came to 7 bases and at J to 0 bases, leaving 12 bases not matched to a gene. CDR1 and CDR2 (germline): SGHRS, YFSETQ. The length of the CDR3 is 17 residues. The CDR3 DNA follows: TGCGCCAGCCGGGGAATTTTAGCGGGGAGCTCCTACAATGAGCAGTTCTTC. This sequence encodes CASRGILAGSSYNEQFF.

The CDR3, as DNA: TGTGCCAGTAGTATATCGGACAGGGGAGAAAAACTGTTTTTT. Translation: CASSISDRGEKLFF. The chain combines TRBV19 with TRBJ1-4, with TRBD1 matching over 9 bases. V gave up 2 bases and J gave up 8 bases; unmatched junction bases: 3. The CDR3 contains 14 residues. Germline CDR1 and CDR2: LNHDA and SQIVND (reference sequence).

The chain couples TRBV5-4 to TRBJ1-2; D may be TRBD1 (5 bases). Germline CDR1 reads SGHNT; CDR2 reads YYREEE (reference sequence). V gave up 4 bases and J gave up 0 bases, with 19 bases separating them. The CDR3 contains 17 residues. CDR3 DNA: TGTGCCAGCAGCACTGGGGCCTCCAGGGAAGCTAACTATGGCTACACCTTC. Its translation is CASSTGASREANYGYTF.

This rearrangement joins TRBV5-1 to TRBJ2-2; maybe TRBD2 (6 bases). The length of the CDR3 is 13 residues. The V gene's germline CDR1 is SGHRS and CDR2 YFSETQ. Trimming took off 1 base at V and 7 bases at J, with 8 bases between the two ends. The CDR3 here is CASSLRGIGELFF. The CDR3 nucleotides read TGCGCCAGCAGCTTGCGGGGGATCGGGGAGCTGTTTTTT.

The genes are TRBV7-2 and TRBJ2-7, with 9 bases fitting TRBD1. The CDR3 length is 16 residues. V lost 4 bases to trimming and J lost 0 bases; unmatched junction nucleotides: 7. CDR1 and CDR2 (germline): SGHTA, FQGNSA. CDR3 coding DNA: TGTGCCAGCAGCTCCACCGGGACAGGGAACTCCTACGAGCAGTACTTC. Translation gives CASSSTGTGNSYEQYF.

This clone was observed a handful of times. The V gene is TRBV5-1, the J gene TRBJ1-2, with TRBD1 matching 10 bases. The germline CDR1 and CDR2 sequences are SGHRS and YFSETQ. This CDR3 has 14 residues. The junction had 7 bases not matched to a gene; V was cut back by 4 bases and J by 7 bases. The CDR3 protein is CASSRGQGEAGYTF. CDR3 DNA: TGCGCCAGCAGCCGTGGACAGGGGGAGGCTGGCTACACCTTC.

This rearrangement joins TRBV27 to TRBJ2-1, with 11 bases matching TRBD2. CDR3 length: 18 amino acids. The germline V gene encodes CDR1 MNHEY and CDR2 SMNVEV (reference sequence). V shed 4 bases and J 0 bases; nucleotides not matched to a gene: 8. The CDR3 DNA reads TGTGCCAGCAGTTCCTATGGACTAGCGGGTAACTCCTACAATGAGCAGTTCTTC. Protein product: CASSSYGLAGNSYNEQFF.

This clone was counted once. The J gene is TRBJ1-1, the V gene TRBV7-6; D is perhaps TRBD1 (6 bases). The V end was cut by 1 base, the J end by 0 bases, with 12 bases between. The CDR3 covers 16 residues. The germline V gene has CDR1 SGHVS and CDR2 FNYEAQ. CDR3 protein: CASSLVSPGVNTEAFF. The CDR3, as DNA: TGTGCCAGCAGCTTAGTATCCCCAGGGGTGAACACTGAAGCTTTCTTT. Filled out from reference TRBV7-6 and TRBJ1-1, the complete variable domain reads GAGVSQSPRYKVTKRGQDVALRCDPISGHVSLYWYRQALGQGPEFLTYFNYEAQQDKSGLPNDRFSAERPEGSISTLTIQRTEQRDSAMYRCASSLVSPGVNTEAFFGQGTRLTVV.

The chain links TRBV7-2 to TRBJ1-6; D call uncertain. CDR1 SGHTA and CDR2 FQGNSA come from the germline V gene. The CDR3 loop spans 13 amino acids. V was clipped by 1 base and J by 9 bases, with 7 bases between them. In DNA, the CDR3 is TGTGCCAGCAGCTTAGACGGGGTTTCACCCCTCCACTTT. This sequence encodes CASSLDGVSPLHF.

V is TRBV13 and J is TRBJ2-1, with D perhaps matching TRBD2 (5 bases). The CDR3 runs to 16 residues. Germline V gene sequence: CDR1 PRHDT, CDR2 FYEKMQ (reference sequence). V gave up 4 bases and J gave up 3 bases, with 16 bases separating them. The CDR3 region has the DNA TGTGCCAGCAGCTCCCGGGGTAGTTTTGTCTACAATGAGCAGTTCTTC. Its translation is CASSSRGSFVYNEQFF.

The rearrangement joins TRBV5-1 to TRBJ1-6; the match to TRBD1 covers 8 bases. CDR3 length: 15 amino acids. With V trimmed by 4 bases and J by 6 bases, 6 bases remained unmatched. Germline CDR1 SGHRS, CDR2 YFSETQ. DNA for the CDR3: TGCGCCAGCAGCCCCCGGACAGGGAGTAATTCACCCCTCCACTTT. Translated, it gives CASSPRTGSNSPLHF. Together with reference TRBV5-1 and TRBJ1-6, the CDR3 gives the full variable domain: KAGVTQTPRYLIKTRGQQVTLSCSPISGHRSVSWYQQTPGQGLQFLFEYFSETQRNKGNFPGRFSGRQFSNSRSEMNVSTLELGDSALYLCASSPRTGSNSPLHFGNGTRLTVT.

The chain uses TRBV19 and TRBJ1-1; D is unresolved. The CDR3 is made up of 13 amino acids. The germline V gene has CDR1 LNHDA and CDR2 SQIVND (reference sequence). The V end lost 1 base, the J end lost 4 bases, and 7 bases lay between the germline ends. CDR3 nucleotide sequence: TGTGCCAGTAGTATAGCTGCCGGCACTGAAGCTTTCTTT. Translation gives CASSIAAGTEAFF.

This clone has just one count. V and J are TRBV5-6 and TRBJ2-1, with 8 bases lining up with TRBD2. The V segment lost 3 bases and the J segment 7 bases; nucleotides outside the gene matches: 3. Germline V gene lookup returns CDR1 SGHDT and CDR2 YYEEEE. The CDR3 extends over 13 amino acids. The CDR3 DNA follows: TGTGCCAGCAGCTGGACTAGCCGAAATGAGCAGTTCTTC. It encodes CASSWTSRNEQFF. Full variable domain (remainder filled in from reference TRBV5-6 and TRBJ2-1): DAGVTQSPTHLIKTRGQQVTLRCSPKSGHDTVSWYQQALGQGPQFIFQYYEEEERQRGNFPDRFSGHQFPNYSSELNVNALLLGDSALYLCASSWTSRNEQFFGPGTRLTVL.

The rearrangement joins TRBV28 to TRBJ2-3; 10 bases map to TRBD2. The junction had 17 bases not matched to a gene; V was cut back by 3 bases and J by 11 bases. The germline CDR1 and CDR2 sequences are MDHEN and SYDVKM. This CDR3 has 17 residues. The CDR3 is CASSFSAGGPASAWQYF. The CDR3 DNA follows: TGTGCCAGCAGTTTTTCAGCGGGGGGGCCCGCCTCCGCGTGGCAGTATTTT.

The V gene is TRBV7-2, the J gene TRBJ2-7, with 11 bases that match TRBD2. Trimming removed 5 bases from V and 2 bases from J; junction bases left unmatched: 5. Germline lookup yields CDR1 SGHTA and CDR2 FQGNSA. The CDR3 sequence is 15 residues long. CDR3 sequence: CASSLLAGETYEQYF. CDR3 coding DNA: TGTGCCAGCAGCCTACTAGCGGGGGAGACCTACGAGCAGTACTTC. The full variable domain, completed using reference TRBV7-2 and TRBJ2-7, is GAGVSQSPSNKVTEKGKDVELRCDPISGHTALYWYRQSLGQGLEFLIYFQGNSAPDKSGLPSDRFSAERTGGSVSTLTIQRTQQEDSAVYLCASSLLAGETYEQYFGPGTRLTVT.

The chain carries TRBV25-1 and TRBJ2-7, with TRBD1 identical over 9 bases. The germline V gene encodes CDR1 MGHDK and CDR2 SYGVNS. The CDR3 has 12 amino acids. Trimming cost V 6 bases and J 7 bases; bases outside gene matches: 4. The DNA for the CDR3 is TGTGCCAGCAGACAGGGGGCTTGGGAGCAGTACTTC. Translation: CASRQGAWEQYF.

In its sample, this clone was seen once. This sequence joins TRBV7-9 and TRBJ2-1, with D possibly matching TRBD2 (6 bases). Germline V CDR1 and CDR2: SEHNR, FQNEAQ (reference sequence). This CDR3 is 16 amino acids long. The V gene lost 3 bases and the J gene lost 1 base, with 13 bases spanning the gap. The CDR3 region has the DNA TGTGCCAGCAGCTTGGGGGGACCGCGGTCCTACAATGAGCAGTTCTTC. Its translation is CASSLGGPRSYNEQFF.